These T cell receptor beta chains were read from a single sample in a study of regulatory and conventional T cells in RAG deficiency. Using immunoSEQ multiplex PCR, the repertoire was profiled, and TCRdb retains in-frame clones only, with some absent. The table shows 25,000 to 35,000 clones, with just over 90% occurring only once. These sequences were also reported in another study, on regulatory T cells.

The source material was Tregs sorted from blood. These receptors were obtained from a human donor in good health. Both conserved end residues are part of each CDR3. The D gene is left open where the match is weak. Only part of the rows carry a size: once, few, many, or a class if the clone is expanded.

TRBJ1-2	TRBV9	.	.	CASSVVTAQNYGYTF	TGTGCCAGCAGCGTAGTTACAGCCCAAAACTATGGCTACACCTTC
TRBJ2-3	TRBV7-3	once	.	CASSLTFGGGTDTQYF	TGTGCCAGCAGCTTAACGTTTGGGGGTGGCACAGATACGCAGTATTTT
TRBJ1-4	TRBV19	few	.	CASSMTRDPTVGEKLFF	TGTGCCAGTAGTATGACGAGGGACCCCACTGTGGGTGAAAAACTGTTTTTT
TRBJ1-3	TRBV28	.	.	CASRPQFYSGNTIYF	TGTGCCAGCAGGCCCCAGTTTTACTCTGGAAACACCATATATTTT
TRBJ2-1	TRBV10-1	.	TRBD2	CASSESMASGYNEQFF	TGCGCCAGCAGTGAGTCGATGGCTAGCGGTTACAATGAGCAGTTCTTC
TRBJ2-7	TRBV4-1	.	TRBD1	CASSPPGTGGYEQYF	TGCGCCAGCAGCCCACCCGGGACAGGGGGCTACGAGCAGTACTTC
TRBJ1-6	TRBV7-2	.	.	CASVTVLGDSPLHF	TGTGCCAGCGTAACGGTTTTGGGGGATTCACCCCTCCACTTT
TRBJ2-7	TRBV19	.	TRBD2	CASSAGTRSIYEQYF	TGTGCCAGTAGTGCAGGGACTAGGTCTATCTACGAGCAGTACTTC
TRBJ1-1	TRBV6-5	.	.	CASTGGEGTEAFF	TGTGCCAGCACCGGCGGGGAGGGCACTGAAGCTTTCTTT
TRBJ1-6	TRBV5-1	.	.	CASSFYNSPLHF	TGCGCCAGCAGCTTTTATAATTCACCCCTCCACTTT
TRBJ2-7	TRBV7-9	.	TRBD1	CASSSRGQGVWEQYF	TGTGCCAGCAGCTCCCGTGGGCAGGGGGTCTGGGAGCAGTACTTC
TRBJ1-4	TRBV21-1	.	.	CASSPRDRDEKLFF	TGTGCCAGCAGCCCCCGGGACAGGGACGAAAAACTGTTTTTT
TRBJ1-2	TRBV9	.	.	CASSVSGNYGYTF	TGTGCCAGCAGCGTATCGGGTAACTATGGCTACACCTTC
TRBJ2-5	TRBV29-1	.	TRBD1	CSVEDPTGSTLETQYF	TGCAGCGTTGAAGATCCGACAGGGTCGACATTAGAGACCCAGTACTTC
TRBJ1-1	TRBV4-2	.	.	CASSQRLAGNTEAFF	TGTGCCAGCAGCCAGAGGTTGGCGGGGAACACTGAAGCTTTCTTT
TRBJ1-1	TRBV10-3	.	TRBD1	CAISEPRQGRTEAFF	TGTGCCATCAGTGAGCCCCGACAGGGGAGGACTGAAGCTTTCTTT
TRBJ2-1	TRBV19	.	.	CASSSRSASYNEQFF	TGTGCCAGTAGCTCCAGATCGGCCTCCTACAATGAGCAGTTCTTC
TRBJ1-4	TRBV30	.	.	CAWQRANEKLFF	TGTGCCTGGCAGCGGGCGAATGAAAAACTGTTTTTT
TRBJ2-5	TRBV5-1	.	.	CASSLTGLQETQYF	TGCGCCAGCAGCTTGACCGGGCTCCAAGAGACCCAGTACTTC
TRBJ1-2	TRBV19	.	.	CASSIKPGYGYTF	TGTGCCAGTAGTATCAAACCGGGCTATGGCTACACCTTC
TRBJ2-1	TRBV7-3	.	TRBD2	CASSSPRFGLAGNEQFF	TGTGCCAGCAGCTCCCCGAGGTTCGGACTAGCAGGGAATGAGCAGTTCTTC
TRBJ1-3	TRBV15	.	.	CATSRDLIGSGNTIYF	TGTGCCACCAGCAGAGATCTTATCGGGTCCGGAAACACCATATATTTT
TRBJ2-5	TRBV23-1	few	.	CASSQGASFMGAQYF	TGCGCCAGCAGTCAGGGGGCATCCTTCATGGGGGCCCAGTACTTC
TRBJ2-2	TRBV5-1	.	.	CASSGGQSNWHGELFF	TGCGCCAGCAGCGGCGGACAGTCGAACTGGCACGGGGAGCTGTTTTTT
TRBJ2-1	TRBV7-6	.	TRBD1	CASSLDRADEQFF	TGTGCCAGCAGCCTCGACAGGGCGGATGAGCAGTTCTTC
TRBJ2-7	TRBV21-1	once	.	CAARLGETYEQYF	TGTGCCGCTCGCCTGGGTGAAACCTACGAGCAGTACTTC
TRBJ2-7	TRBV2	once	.	CASSGTAYEQYF	TGTGCCAGCAGTGGGACAGCTTACGAGCAGTACTTC